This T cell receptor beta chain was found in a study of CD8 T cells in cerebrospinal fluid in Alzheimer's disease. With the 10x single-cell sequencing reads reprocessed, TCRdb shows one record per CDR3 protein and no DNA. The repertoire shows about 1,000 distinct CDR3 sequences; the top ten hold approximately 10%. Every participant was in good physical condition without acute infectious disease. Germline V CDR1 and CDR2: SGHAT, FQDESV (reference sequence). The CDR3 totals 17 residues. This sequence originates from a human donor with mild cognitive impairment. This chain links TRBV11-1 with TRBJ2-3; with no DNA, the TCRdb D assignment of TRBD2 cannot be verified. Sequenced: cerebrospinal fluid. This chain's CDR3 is CASSMGLAGGQGDTQYF.